A single sample is the source of the 30 T cell receptor beta chains below, sequenced in a study of blood T cells in healthy people across ages. The use of a sample-barcoded 5' primer and a J-beta primer mix characterized a second PCR of roughly 6 to 12 cycles. In TCRdb, the 5' RACE reads were re-called with MiXCR into one record per CDR3 protein. The data hold about 830,000 distinct CDR3 sequences, with less than 80% observed a single time. Sequencing was performed on blood. The receptors stem from a man younger than 40 in good health.

As for this clonotype: Given a much more abundant clone one base away, this may be a read error. The chain has TRBV7-2 and TRBJ2-1; D not resolved. The CDR3 is 13 residues long. Germline CDR1 and CDR2: SGHTA and FQGNSA. V was pared by 3 bases and J by 13 bases, with 16 bases between. The CDR3 loop is CASSFGPLETQFF. In nucleotides, the CDR3 is TGTGCCAGCAGCTTCGGTCCCTTGGAGACCCAGTTCTTC.

The chain recombines TRBV20-1 with TRBJ1-1; D gene ambiguous. Germline lookup yields CDR1 DFQATT and CDR2 SNEGSKA (reference sequence). V lost 5 bases and J 0 bases, leaving 13 bases between the germline ends. CDR3 length: 14 residues. The CDR3 region is CSAWPGFLNTEAFF. CDR3 nucleotides: TGCAGTGCTTGGCCGGGGTTTCTGAACACTGAAGCTTTCTTT.

V and J are TRBV7-3 and TRBJ1-1; no reliable D call. CDR1 SGHTA and CDR2 FQGTGA come from the germline V gene. The CDR3 is made up of 12 amino acids. The V gene lost 10 bases and the J gene lost 0 bases, with 9 bases spanning the gap. The CDR3 reads CATGRMNTEAFF. In DNA, the CDR3 is TGTGCCACCGGACGGATGAACACTGAAGCTTTCTTT.

This clonotype was seen more than once but under ten times. The V and J genes are TRBV4-3 and TRBJ2-3; 7 positions match TRBD2. The CDR3 extends over 16 amino acids. CDR1 and CDR2 from the germline V gene are LGHNA and YSLEER. The V gene end was trimmed by 0 bases and the J gene end by 3 bases; junction bases not matched to a gene: 6. The CDR3 loop is CASSQDPTSVTDTQYF. Written as DNA, the CDR3 is TGCGCCAGCAGCCAAGACCCCACTAGCGTGACAGATACGCAGTATTTT.

This chain connects TRBV6-1 to TRBJ2-1; 9 nucleotides align to TRBD1. Germline CDR1 is MNHNS and CDR2 is SASEGT. Trimming took 4 bases from V and 4 from J; bases not matched to a gene: 8. CDR3 length: 16 amino acids. CDR3 nucleotides: TGTGCCAGCAGTGTATCCCGGGACAGGGAATACAATGAGCAGTTCTTC. Protein: CASSVSRDREYNEQFF.

The rearrangement uses TRBV28 and TRBJ2-5, with 9 bases lining up with TRBD1. The ends lost 8 bases at V and 11 bases at J; junction bases unmatched: 24. The CDR3 is made up of 17 amino acids. Germline V gives CDR1 MDHEN, CDR2 SYDVKM. The CDR3 coding sequence is TGTGCCAGCTCCGGGTCGTCAGGGGGACAGGGATTGGGGGAGCAGTACTTC. It yields the protein CASSGSSGGQGLGEQYF. The full variable domain, its missing parts supplied by reference TRBV28 and TRBJ2-5, is DVKVTQSSRYLVKRTGEKVFLECVQDMDHENMFWYRQDPGLGLRLIYFSYDVKMKEKGDIPEGYSVSREKKERFSLILESASTNQTSMYLCASSGSSGGQGLGEQYFGPGTRLLVL.

J is TRBJ2-1 and V is TRBV13; a possible D gene is TRBD2 (5 bases). The V gene's germline CDR1 is PRHDT and CDR2 FYEKMQ (reference sequence). This CDR3 is built from 15 residues. V lost 0 bases and J 0 bases, leaving 6 bases between the germline ends. The DNA for the CDR3 is TGTGCCAGCAGCTTAGGTAGCGTCTCCTACAATGAGCAGTTCTTC. It codes for CASSLGSVSYNEQFF. Supplemented by reference TRBV13 and TRBJ2-1, the full variable domain reads AAGVIQSPRHLIKEKRETATLKCYPIPRHDTVYWYQQGPGQDPQFLISFYEKMQSDKGSIPDRFSAQQFSDYHSELNMSSLELGDSALYFCASSLGSVSYNEQFFGPGTRLTVL.

This rearrangement joins TRBV4-3 to TRBJ2-5, with D hard to call. The J call is in doubt because the DNA end fits TRBJ2-7 better. There are 15 residues in the CDR3. Germline V gene data show CDR1 as LGHNA and CDR2 as YSLEER. DNA for the CDR3: TGCGCCAGCAGCCAAGATGGAGCAGCCCTCTACGAGCAGTACTTC. As protein: CASSQDGAALYEQYF.

The chain combines TRBV2 with TRBJ2-1, with 9 bases lining up with TRBD1. The CDR3 sequence is 15 residues long. Germline CDR1 and CDR2: SNHLY and FYNNEI. Trimming at V came to 4 bases and at J to 6 bases, leaving 7 bases not matched to a gene. The chain's CDR3 is CASSARDRALNEQFF. The CDR3 nucleotides are TGTGCCAGCAGTGCCCGGGACAGGGCGCTCAATGAGCAGTTCTTC.

CDR3 sequence: CASSLRDVYEQYF. The CDR3 DNA reads as TGCGCCAGCAGCTTAAGGGATGTCTACGAGCAGTACTTC. V and J are TRBV5-1 and TRBJ2-5; D ambiguous. The DNA end is more similar to TRBJ2-7, so the J call may be wrong. CDR1 is SGHRS and CDR2 is YFSETQ in the germline V gene. This CDR3 contains 13 residues.

This clonotype was counted only a few times. The chain employs TRBV10-3 and TRBJ2-5; TRBD1 is a possible D gene (6 bases). The ends were cut back, 2 bases at V and 4 bases at J, with 11 bases in the middle. This CDR3 is built from 14 residues. CDR1 and CDR2 from the germline V gene are ENHRY and SYGVKD. The CDR3 nucleotides read TGTGCCATCAGTGAGACAGGGATAGGAGAGACCCAGTACTTC. Encoded protein: CAISETGIGETQYF.

The CDR3 protein is CASSSRRQGGVSNTEAFF. CDR3 sequence (DNA): TGTGCCAGCAGCTCCCGACGGCAGGGGGGCGTCTCGAACACTGAAGCTTTCTTT. The V gene is TRBV7-2, the J gene TRBJ1-1; 7 nucleotides align to TRBD1. The CDR3 runs to 18 residues. CDR1 is SGHTA and CDR2 is FQGNSA in the germline V gene. V trimming: 4 bases; J trimming: 1 base; junction bases outside the gene matches: 15.

This clonotype is a singleton in its sample. The rearrangement links TRBV30 to TRBJ2-7, with 10 positions matching TRBD2. The DNA end lines up better with TRBJ2-5; the J call may be wrong. The CDR3 contains 15 residues. Germline V lookup: CDR1 GTSNPN, CDR2 SVGIG (reference sequence). The CDR3 DNA sequence: TGTGCCTGGAGTAAAAGCGGGGGGGCCTCGCAGACCCAGTACTTC. It is translated as CAWSKSGGASQTQYF.

The chain combines TRBV20-1 with TRBJ2-3; D is perhaps TRBD1 or TRBD2 (6 bases each). Germline V CDR1 and CDR2: DFQATT, SNEGSKA (reference sequence). V gave up 0 bases and J gave up 5 bases, with 12 bases separating them. The CDR3 sequence is 14 residues long. The CDR3 coding sequence is TGCAGTGCTAGAGACTACGGGGGCGTAGATACGCAGTATTTT. Amino acids: CSARDYGGVDTQYF.

The V gene is TRBV9, the J gene TRBJ2-5; no definite D call. The CDR3 covers 15 residues. Germline loops: CDR1 SGDLS, CDR2 YYNGEE. Trimming pared 0 bases from V and 0 bases from J, leaving 9 bases between. CDR3 loop: CASSVALANQETQYF. The CDR3 bases are TGTGCCAGCAGCGTAGCTCTGGCGAACCAAGAGACCCAGTACTTC.

At least ten counts were recorded for this clonotype. This chain joins TRBV13 and TRBJ2-5, with D tentatively TRBD2 (6 bases). The V gene lost 2 bases and the J gene lost 1 base, with 14 bases spanning the gap. In germline, CDR1 is PRHDT, CDR2 FYEKMQ (reference sequence). The CDR3 runs 16 residues. DNA for the CDR3: TGTGCCAGCAGCTTAAGGGGAGACGGGGGCCAAGAGACCCAGTACTTC. It specifies CASSLRGDGGQETQYF.

J is TRBJ1-6 and V is TRBV4-3; tentative D call: TRBD1 (6 bases). The CDR3 spans 15 residues. The V end lost 1 base, the J end lost 9 bases, and 13 bases lay between the germline ends. Germline CDR1 reads LGHNA; CDR2 reads YSLEER. The CDR3 region is CASSQGNRESSPLHF. CDR3 sequence (DNA): TGCGCCAGCAGCCAAGGAAACAGGGAAAGTTCACCCCTCCACTTT.

About this clonotype itself: In this CDR3 the conserved last residue, phenylalanine or tryptophan, is missing, so a read error is likely. The chain carries TRBV5-1 and TRBJ2-1; D unclear. This CDR3 contains 14 residues. Deletions cut 0 bases from V and 5 bases from J, with 9 bases between. The germline CDR1 and CDR2 sequences are SGHRS and YFSETQ. The DNA for the CDR3 is TGCGCCAGCAGCTTGGGGACCTTAAACAATGAGCAGTTCGTC. Translation gives CASSLGTLNNEQFV.

The chain couples TRBV7-9 to TRBJ2-5; weak D call: TRBD1 (5 bases). This CDR3 spans 14 amino acids. Germline V gene sequence: CDR1 SEHNR, CDR2 FQNEAQ (reference sequence). Trimming removed 5 bases from V and 11 bases from J, with 21 bases in between. The CDR3 DNA reads TGTGCCAGCAGCACCACGACAGAATACAATGAGCAGTACTTC. Protein product: CASSTTTEYNEQYF.

This clonotype was observed a few times. This chain links TRBV6-1 with TRBJ2-6; 8 bases map to TRBD1. The ends lost 10 bases at V and 0 bases at J; junction bases unmatched: 8. Germline loops: CDR1 MNHNS, CDR2 SASEGT. The CDR3 length is 16 residues. CDR3 protein: CATIPQGASGANVLTF. The CDR3, as DNA: TGTGCCACCATTCCGCAGGGGGCCTCTGGGGCCAACGTCCTGACTTTC.

This chain connects TRBV7-3 to TRBJ1-2; unclear D gene. This CDR3 has 13 amino acids. Germline V gene lookup returns CDR1 SGHTA and CDR2 FQGTGA. The V end lost 5 bases, the J end lost 4 bases, and 11 bases lay between the germline ends. The DNA for the CDR3 is TGTGCCAGCAGCGTAATGGGTTCCTATGGCTACACCTTC. It specifies CASSVMGSYGYTF.

In this sample, this clonotype turned up a few times. The rearrangement joins TRBV24-1 to TRBJ2-6; weak D call: TRBD1 (6 bases). This CDR3 spans 16 amino acids. Between the trimmed V and J ends, which lost 4 bases and 0 bases, there was a span of 9 bases. The germline V gene encodes CDR1 KGHDR and CDR2 SFDVKD. The CDR3 DNA is TGTGCCACCAGTGAACGGACAGTCTCTGGGGCCAACGTCCTGACTTTC. It codes for CATSERTVSGANVLTF.

The chain employs TRBV6-2 or TRBV6-3 and TRBJ2-5; D gene uncertain. Trimming shortened V by 2 bases and J by 5 bases, and 15 bases separated the two germline ends. Germline CDR1 reads MNHEY; CDR2 reads SVGEGT. This CDR3 is 15 amino acids long. CDR3 DNA sequence: TGTGCCAGCAGTTACGTATCCGGTTATGGGGAGACCCAGTACTTC. Translation gives CASSYVSGYGETQYF.

This CDR3 reads CASSLATSGVREQYF. DNA for the CDR3: TGTGCCAGCAGTTTAGCGACTAGCGGGGTGAGGGAGCAGTACTTC. V and J are TRBV28 and TRBJ2-1; 11 bases map to TRBD2. The DNA matches TRBJ2-7 better at its end, which makes the J call doubtful. Germline CDR1 and CDR2: MDHEN and SYDVKM. The CDR3 is 15 amino acids.

The genes are TRBV6-4 and TRBJ1-2, with a tentative D call TRBD1 (5 bases). This CDR3 has 13 residues. Germline V CDR1 and CDR2: MRHNA, SNTAGT. V was clipped by 2 bases and J by 4 bases, with 8 bases between them. The CDR3 DNA sequence: TGTGCCAGCAGTGACAGGGGAGGCTATGGCTACACCTTC. Translating it yields CASSDRGGYGYTF.

The sample holds a few counts of this clonotype. V usage is TRBV7-9 and J usage is TRBJ2-6, with D tentatively TRBD2 (5 bases). Trimming took 5 bases from V and 11 from J, leaving 13 bases between them. The CDR3 runs to 13 residues. The V gene's germline CDR1 is SEHNR and CDR2 FQNEAQ (reference sequence). CDR3 residues: CASSMRESHVLTF. CDR3 in DNA: TGTGCCAGCAGCATGAGGGAGTCCCACGTCCTGACTTTC.

The chain recombines TRBV5-1 with TRBJ2-5, with 11 bases identical to TRBD1. V was clipped by 4 bases and J by 5 bases; unmatched bases: 7. The CDR3 has 15 residues. Germline CDR1 and CDR2: SGHRS and YFSETQ. The CDR3 loop is CASSPGQGAFETQYF. CDR3 sequence (DNA): TGCGCCAGCAGCCCAGGACAGGGGGCTTTCGAGACCCAGTACTTC.

The chain has TRBV28 and TRBJ2-5, with 9 bases fitting TRBD1. The assigned J gene may be wrong: the sequence end matches TRBJ2-7 better. This CDR3 spans 15 amino acids. Per the germline V gene, CDR1 is MDHEN and CDR2 is SYDVKM. The CDR3 sequence is CASSITGGGLYEQYF. The CDR3 DNA reads as TGTGCCAGCAGTATTACAGGGGGCGGATTATACGAGCAGTACTTC.

The chain joins TRBV3-1 to TRBJ2-3; 8 bases are shared with TRBD2. The germline gives CDR1 LGHDT, CDR2 YNNKEL (reference sequence). There are 16 residues in the CDR3. Trimming cost V 2 bases and J 2 bases; bases outside gene matches: 6. The CDR3, as DNA: TGTGCCAGCAGCCAATCCCAGCGGGGGCCCACAGATACGCAGTATTTT. This sequence encodes CASSQSQRGPTDTQYF.

This clonotype showed up just a few times. The chain joins TRBV7-9 to TRBJ2-7, with TRBD1 identical over 9 bases. Germline V gene data show CDR1 as SEHNR and CDR2 as FQNEAQ (reference sequence). CDR3 length equals 15 residues. Unmatched junction bases numbered 3, after V lost 2 bases and J lost 1 base. The DNA for the CDR3 is TGTGCCAGCAGCTTATGGACAGGGGAGTCCTACGAGCAGTACTTC. Protein sequence: CASSLWTGESYEQYF.